This is a list of T cell receptor beta chains from one sample in a study of HIV-infected patients and healthy controls. MiXCR, applied by TCRdb to the 5' RACE reads, yields one record per CDR3 protein. This sample has about 67,000 distinct CDR3 sequences, with about 15% found just once. The material sequenced was CD4+ T cells from blood. Receptors were obtained from a human donor in good health. Both conserved end residues are part of each CDR3. A D gene is named only where the DNA matches it firmly. Some rows have no size entry. The others give once, few or many, or a class for an expanded clone.

D: NA
J: TRBJ2-1
size: many
V: TRBV7-9
DNA: TGTGCCACCACCGCTGGGGCCTCCTACAATGAGCAGTTCTTC
CDR3: CATTAGASYNEQFF

D: NA
J: TRBJ1-5
size: many
V: TRBV7-2
DNA: TGTGCCAGCAGCCGTGGGGACGTGAGCAATCAGCCCCAGCATTTT
CDR3: CASSRGDVSNQPQHF

D: NA
J: TRBJ1-4
size: NA
V: TRBV5-1
DNA: TGCGCCAGCAGCTCCCAGGGAAGGGCTAATGAAAAACTGTTTTTT
CDR3: CASSSQGRANEKLFF

D: NA
J: TRBJ1-1
size: few
V: TRBV6-2/TRBV6-3
DNA: TGTGCCAGCTTAGGACGGGCGAACACTGAAGCTTTCTTT
CDR3: CASLGRANTEAFF

D: NA
J: TRBJ1-3
size: NA
V: TRBV7-9
DNA: TGTGCCAGCAGCTCCGCGGGCGGAATGTTTGGTGGAAACACCATATATTTT
CDR3: CASSSAGGMFGGNTIYF

D: NA
J: TRBJ2-7
size: NA
V: TRBV28
DNA: TGTGCCAGCAGCCCGGGACTCCCTAAACGCTCCTACGAGCAGTACTTC
CDR3: CASSPGLPKRSYEQYF

D: NA
J: TRBJ2-1
size: few
V: TRBV7-8
DNA: TGTGCCAGCACTCCCGCAAGGTACCGCTCCTACAATGAGCAGTTCTTC
CDR3: CASTPARYRSYNEQFF

D: TRBD2
J: TRBJ2-7
size: few
V: TRBV5-1
DNA: TGCGCCAGCACCCTGAAGGCGGGAGGGGTCCGATACGAGCAGTACTTC
CDR3: CASTLKAGGVRYEQYF

D: NA
J: TRBJ2-1
size: few
V: TRBV2
DNA: TGTGCCAGCAGTGAAAGTGTGCAGGGGCTCAGGAATGAGCAGTTCTTC
CDR3: CASSESVQGLRNEQFF

D: NA
J: TRBJ2-4
size: few
V: TRBV18
DNA: TGTGCCAGCTCACCTGGTGAGGACATTCAGTACTTC
CDR3: CASSPGEDIQYF

D: NA
J: TRBJ1-3
size: NA
V: TRBV19
DNA: TGTGCCAGTAGTGTGGGTATAAACTCTGGAAACACCATATATTTT
CDR3: CASSVGINSGNTIYF

D: NA
J: TRBJ1-6
size: few
V: TRBV4-2
DNA: TGTGCCAGCAGCCAAGGACAGGCAGGGTCACCCCTCCACTTT
CDR3: CASSQGQAGSPLHF

D: TRBD1
J: TRBJ1-6
size: few
V: TRBV18
DNA: TGTGCCAGCTCACTATCCCCAGGGGGCTCTTCACCCCTCCACTTT
CDR3: CASSLSPGGSSPLHF

D: TRBD1
J: TRBJ2-7
size: NA
V: TRBV6-6
DNA: TGTGCCAGCAGACGGACAGGGAACGACTACGAGCAGTACTTC
CDR3: CASRRTGNDYEQYF

D: NA
J: TRBJ2-7
size: many
V: TRBV7-2
DNA: TGTGCCAGCAGCACCCAGACAGCCTACGAGCAGTACTTC
CDR3: CASSTQTAYEQYF

D: NA
J: TRBJ2-7
size: NA
V: TRBV10-3
DNA: TGTGCCATCAGTGACCCCCCACCGAAAGGAGGTGCCTACGAGCAGTACTTC
CDR3: CAISDPPPKGGAYEQYF

D: NA
J: TRBJ1-2
size: NA
V: TRBV3-1
DNA: TGTGCCAGCAGCCTCCCAGGGGACTTCCATGGCTACACCTTC
CDR3: CASSLPGDFHGYTF

D: NA
J: TRBJ1-2
size: many
V: TRBV14
DNA: TGTGCCAGCAGCCCCTATGGGCGCTTCTATGGCTACACCTTC
CDR3: CASSPYGRFYGYTF

D: TRBD2
J: TRBJ2-3
size: NA
V: TRBV12-3/TRBV12-4
DNA: TGTGCCAGCAGCAAGGGACTAGCGGACGGAGATACGCAGTATTTT
CDR3: CASSKGLADGDTQYF

D: TRBD2
J: TRBJ2-7
size: NA
V: TRBV5-1
DNA: TGCGCCAGCAGCACCGTCTTGGCGGGGGGGAACTACGAGCAGTACTTC
CDR3: CASSTVLAGGNYEQYF

D: NA
J: TRBJ2-7
size: NA
V: TRBV4-1
DNA: TGCGCCAGCAGCCAAGATGTAGCAGGGACCTACGAGCAGTACTTC
CDR3: CASSQDVAGTYEQYF

D: NA
J: TRBJ2-1
size: NA
V: TRBV20-1
DNA: TGCAGTGCCAGAGAGACGACTAGCTACAATGAGCAGTTCTTC
CDR3: CSARETTSYNEQFF

D: NA
J: TRBJ1-1
size: NA
V: TRBV15
DNA: TGTGCCACCAGCCGAGCGGGATATTCTGAAGCTTTCTTT
CDR3: CATSRAGYSEAFF

D: TRBD1
J: TRBJ2-7
size: few
V: TRBV18
DNA: TGTGCCAGCTCGCCGACAGGGTACGAGCAGTACTTC
CDR3: CASSPTGYEQYF

D: NA
J: TRBJ1-1
size: NA
V: TRBV29-1
DNA: TGCAGCACCACGGGAGGACAGCCCACTGAAGCTTTCTTT
CDR3: CSTTGGQPTEAFF

D: NA
J: TRBJ1-1
size: NA
V: TRBV6-5
DNA: TGTGCCAGCAGGGGACTCTACACTGAAGCTTTCTTT
CDR3: CASRGLYTEAFF

D: NA
J: TRBJ2-2
size: few
V: TRBV7-3
DNA: TGTGCCAGCAGCCCATCCCCCACCGGGGAGCTGTTTTTT
CDR3: CASSPSPTGELFF

D: TRBD1
J: TRBJ2-5
size: few
V: TRBV4-2
DNA: TGTGCCAGCAGCCCTTACCAGGGGGAGGAGACCCAGTACTTC
CDR3: CASSPYQGEETQYF

D: NA
J: TRBJ2-3
size: NA
V: TRBV7-2
DNA: TGTGCCAGCAGCTTATATGGAGGGGGGACTAGCACAGATACGCAGTATTTT
CDR3: CASSLYGGGTSTDTQYF

D: TRBD1
J: TRBJ1-5
size: NA
V: TRBV5-1
DNA: TGCGCCAGCAGCTTATCAGGGACAGGGGATCAGCCCCAGCATTTT
CDR3: CASSLSGTGDQPQHF

D: NA
J: TRBJ2-2
size: few
V: TRBV5-5
DNA: TGTGCCAGCAGCTTAGGGACACTCTACGCCGGGGAGCTGTTTTTT
CDR3: CASSLGTLYAGELFF

D: TRBD1
J: TRBJ2-7
size: NA
V: TRBV10-3
DNA: TGTGCCATCAGTGGAAGCCGGGACAGCTACGAGCAGTACTTC
CDR3: CAISGSRDSYEQYF

D: TRBD2
J: TRBJ2-7
size: NA
V: TRBV28
DNA: TGTGCCAGCCACGGGACTAGCGGGTCCTACGAGCAGTACTTC
CDR3: CASHGTSGSYEQYF

D: TRBD1
J: TRBJ2-7
size: few
V: TRBV9
DNA: TGTGCCAGCAGCCCGGAGACAGGGGCCAACGAGCAGTACTTC
CDR3: CASSPETGANEQYF

D: NA
J: TRBJ2-3
size: many
V: TRBV6-5
DNA: TGTGCCAGCAGTTACTCGCCCAGGGCGGATACAGATACGCAGTATTTT
CDR3: CASSYSPRADTDTQYF

D: NA
J: TRBJ2-1
size: few
V: TRBV6-1
DNA: TGTGCCAGCAGTGAACAGGACAGAGACTACAATGAGCAGTTCTTC
CDR3: CASSEQDRDYNEQFF

D: NA
J: TRBJ1-1
size: NA
V: TRBV20-1
DNA: TGCAGCCACTTAGGGACCCTCGGCACTGAAGCTTTCTTT
CDR3: CSHLGTLGTEAFF

D: TRBD1
J: TRBJ2-1
size: few
V: TRBV6-2/TRBV6-3
DNA: TGTGCCAGCAGCCCCATTCGGGACAGCTACAATGAGCAGTTCTTC
CDR3: CASSPIRDSYNEQFF

D: NA
J: TRBJ2-7
size: once
V: TRBV3-1
DNA: TGTGCCAGCAGCCTACACCAAGACGTGGGGCAGTACTTC
CDR3: CASSLHQDVGQYF

D: NA
J: TRBJ1-1
size: NA
V: TRBV6-6
DNA: TGTGCCAGCAGTTTAGACCCCGAAGCTTTCTTT
CDR3: CASSLDPEAFF

D: TRBD1
J: TRBJ2-3
size: many
V: TRBV2
DNA: TGTGCCAGCAGATATTTTAGTAGGGGGCAAGATACGCAGTATTTT
CDR3: CASRYFSRGQDTQYF

D: TRBD2
J: TRBJ2-7
size: many
V: TRBV7-2
DNA: TGTGCCAGCAGCCCGGGACTAGCGGGGGTCGCCTACGAGCAGTACTTC
CDR3: CASSPGLAGVAYEQYF

D: NA
J: TRBJ2-3
size: few
V: TRBV19
DNA: TGTGCCAGTGGGACAAACGGACAGGGAGGGAGAGCGCAGTATTTT
CDR3: CASGTNGQGGRAQYF

D: NA
J: TRBJ2-7
size: few
V: TRBV20-1
DNA: TGCAGTGCTAGAGATCCGACTAGTATCTACGAGCAGTACTTC
CDR3: CSARDPTSIYEQYF

D: NA
J: TRBJ1-1
size: few
V: TRBV30
DNA: TGTGCCTGGAGTGTTTGGGAGGCTAACACTGAAGCTTTCTTT
CDR3: CAWSVWEANTEAFF

D: TRBD2
J: TRBJ2-1
size: NA
V: TRBV7-3
DNA: TGTGCCAGCAGCTCGGACCCGGGACTAGGCAATGAGCAGTTCTTC
CDR3: CASSSDPGLGNEQFF

D: TRBD2
J: TRBJ2-6
size: few
V: TRBV7-9
DNA: TGTGCCAGCAGCTTAGGATGGGAGGGCCCCTCTGGGGCCAACGTCCTGACTTTC
CDR3: CASSLGWEGPSGANVLTF

D: TRBD2
J: TRBJ2-3
size: few
V: TRBV3-1
DNA: TGTGCCAGCAGCCAAGTGGCGACTAGCGGGAGTATCGCGTATTTT
CDR3: CASSQVATSGSIAYF

D: NA
J: TRBJ1-5
size: NA
V: TRBV7-2
DNA: TGTGCCAGCAGCTTAAAGGGTCGGGGGGTGTATCAGCCCCAGCATTTT
CDR3: CASSLKGRGVYQPQHF

D: NA
J: TRBJ1-5
size: NA
V: TRBV19
DNA: TGTGCCAGTAGTTTTCAGGCACACAATCAGCCCCAGCATTTT
CDR3: CASSFQAHNQPQHF